These T cell receptor beta chains were read from a single sample in a study of blood T cells in healthy people across ages. MiXCR, applied by TCRdb to the 5' RACE reads, yields one record per CDR3 protein. Of some 1,800,000 distinct CDR3 sequences detected, 39% appear once; the ten largest clones hold under 30%. The sample comprised blood. All receptors come from a human donor in good health. CDR3s include the opening cysteine and the closing phenylalanine or tryptophan. A D gene is named only where the DNA matches it firmly. Size is stated for part of the rows, as once, few or many counts, or as a class when the clone is expanded.

v_gene,d_gene,j_gene,abundance,CDR3nt,CDR3aa
TRBV7-2,.,TRBJ1-2,many,TGTGCCAGCAGCTTAGGCCGGCCCTATGGCTACACCTTC,CASSLGRPYGYTF
TRBV6-1,.,TRBJ2-1,.,TGTGCCAGCAGTGAAATAGACAGTAGAAGCTCCTACAATGAGCAGTTCTTC,CASSEIDSRSSYNEQFF
TRBV28,TRBD1,TRBJ1-2,.,TGTGCCAGCAGTTTTAAATCAGGGGGCGACCCGCGGGGCCTCTATGGCTACACCTTC,CASSFKSGGDPRGLYGYTF
TRBV20-1,.,TRBJ2-3,few,TGCAGTGCTAGGGATCCCAGCACAGATACGCGGTATTTT,CSARDPSTDTRYF
TRBV6-6,.,TRBJ1-4,few,TGTGCCAGCAGTTACGCGACAGGTTTTAATGAAAAACTGTTTTTT,CASSYATGFNEKLFF
TRBV19,TRBD1,TRBJ2-1,.,TGTGCCAGTAGTATAGTCGGACAGGGGCCCTACAATGAGCAGTTCTTC,CASSIVGQGPYNEQFF
TRBV18,.,TRBJ1-4,few,TGTGCCAGCTCCCCAGGCGGGGCAGGGGATGAAAAACTGTTTTTT,CASSPGGAGDEKLFF
TRBV12-3/TRBV12-4,TRBD1,TRBJ2-1,.,TGTGCCAGCAGTTTTCGGCAGGGGGCCTACGAGCAGGTCTTC,CASSFRQGAYEQVF
TRBV29-1,.,TRBJ2-7,.,TGCAGCGTTGGGGGGGAGAGGTGGTACGAGCAGTACTTC,CSVGGERWYEQYF
TRBV29-1,.,TRBJ1-1,.,TGCAGCGTTGGAAAGAACACTGAAGCTTTCTTT,CSVGKNTEAFF
TRBV4-3,.,TRBJ2-7,.,TGCGCCAGCAGCCAAGATAACGGCTGGGGCGTTGCCTACGAGCAGTACTTC,CASSQDNGWGVAYEQYF
TRBV9,.,TRBJ2-7,.,TGTGCCAGCAGCCCAGAGACAGGTACCCACGAGCAGTACTTC,CASSPETGTHEQYF
TRBV7-2,TRBD1,TRBJ2-7,many,TGTGCCAGCAGCTCCCGGGACAGCACCTACGAGCAGTACTTC,CASSSRDSTYEQYF
TRBV7-9,.,TRBJ2-7,.,TGTGCCAGCAGCCTCAAATCCTCCCACCGGGGGCTTGACGAGCAGTACTTC,CASSLKSSHRGLDEQYF
TRBV12-3/TRBV12-4,TRBD1,TRBJ2-7,few,TGTGCCAGCAGTCAAACAGGACAGGAGATGGACGAGCAGTACTTC,CASSQTGQEMDEQYF
TRBV4-1,TRBD2,TRBJ2-3,.,TGCGCCAGCAGCCAAGATGATCGAGCGGGGGTCGCAGATACGCAGTATTTT,CASSQDDRAGVADTQYF
TRBV29-1,.,TRBJ2-1,.,TGCAGCGTCTTAGAATCCTACAATGAGCAGTTCTTC,CSVLESYNEQFF
TRBV7-2,TRBD2,TRBJ2-5,.,TGTGCCAGCAGCTCCGTCGGGACTAACAAAGAGACCCAGTACTTC,CASSSVGTNKETQYF
TRBV7-2,.,TRBJ2-1,.,TGTGCCAGCAGCTTTGAACGGGCATACAATGAGCAGTTCTTC,CASSFERAYNEQFF